This T cell receptor beta chain emerged from a study of tumor and adjacent non-tumor tissue in lung cancer (dated 2018 in TCRdb). With respect to the entire study: Of the cohort, around eleven patients had adenocarcinoma, 2 had squamous cell carcinoma and 1 had small cell lung cancer. Among the approximately 15 patients, ages ranged from roughly 31 to 85 years, about 10 were men and 5 were women, and disease was TNM stage I to III. Sequencing produced about 130 million productive TCRbeta reads in total, an average of about 3.8 million reads per sample. The study compared bulk TCRbeta repertoires between lung tumor tissue and matched distant non-tumor lung tissue from 15 lung cancer patients. For each patient, one tumor sample and one normal lung sample were taken, giving under 35 paired specimens that underwent TCRbeta CDR3 sequencing. What the work shows at the level of the full study, not this receptor alone: Only about 16 patients were included in the cohort, and the need for larger samples and more detailed clinical data was noted by the authors. TCR diversity was significantly higher in younger patients, and greater tumor TCR diversity was associated with shorter overall survival and shorter disease-free survival. TCR diversity (inverse Simpson) was significantly higher in tumor than in normal lung tissue (431.37 vs 166.20, P = 0.0075, Mann-Whitney U test). The top 100 clones made up a significantly larger cumulative share of the repertoire in normal lung than in tumor tissue. Because peripheral blood was not sequenced, the blood TCRbeta repertoires of the lung cancer patients in the study went unexamined. The sequencing platform is not named in the methods, and unique molecular identifiers are not mentioned.

On this clonotype itself: Its recognized antigen is unknown. Base qualities are not provided; no much larger clone lies one nucleotide away.

Libraries were constructed by multiplex PCR. TCRdb lists the instrument as Illumina HiSeq 2500. TCRbeta libraries were built by three rounds of nested PCR using primers (Table S4), following protocols modified from ARM-PCR. PCR products of 200-500 bp were gel-excised and purified with the QIAquick gel extraction kit before sequencing. As for the original processing: Trimmomatic was used to clean the reads, FLASH merged the cleaned reads into complete CDR3 sequences, and MiTCR assigned the sequences to V(D)J germline segments. Clonal diversity was computed as the inverse Simpson's index with VDJtools. In-frame sequences without a premature stop codon were defined as productive reads. TCRdb reanalyzed the raw reads on its own, using fastp at Q25 for trimming and MiXCR for clone calling, and kept in-frame beta chains. A single entry per CDR3 protein holds the most common genes and DNA from its merged rows. It is TCRdb's table, rather than the study itself, that gives the V and J calls and clone size. In all, the sample holds about 81,000 distinct CDR3 sequences, and just under 75% of those were seen once. The top ten hold 8.5% to 10% of the sample.

RNA was isolated from bulk, unsorted tissue, and RNA quality was assessed with a NanoDrop ND-1000 and an Agilent 2100. The donors were newly diagnosed lung cancer patients admitted for thoracic surgery in China from August to November 2014 who had not received prior chemotherapy. Patients who had received previous radiotherapy or chemotherapy, or who had another concurrent cancer, were excluded from the study. Pieces of surgical tissue measuring about 1-2.1 cm3 were kept in RNAlater solution and held at -80 degrees C until needed. CDR1 and CDR2, looked up from the germline V gene (reference sequence), are MNHNY and SVGAGI. V is cut back by 10 bases and J by 5 bases, with 17 bases in the junction unmatched. The CDR3 sequence holds 16 residues, the cysteine and phenylalanine included. Only the CDR3 DNA stays, 48 bases, in frame from base 1.

This sequence uses TRBV6-6 and TRBJ2-5; a stretch of 9 junction bases matches TRBD2. The clonotype comes from a woman aged 40 to 49 with non-small cell lung cancer. What was sequenced was lung tumor tissue. At the DNA level, the sequence is TGTGCCAACAGACCTATTAGCGGGGGTATTGGGGAGACCCAGTACTTC. The resulting protein is CANRPISGGIGETQYF.